Below are 25 T cell receptor beta chains sequenced from a single sample in a study of blood T cell repertoires in COVID-19. The table came from immunoSEQ multiplex PCR; TCRdb's copy has only in-frame clones and leaves some out. The repertoire holds roughly 78,000 clones, with more than 75% as singletons. Specimen: peripheral blood. Receptors originate from an older woman with acute or convalescent COVID-19.

The table lists this clone with a few counts. V and J are TRBV5-1 and TRBJ2-1, with 8 nucleotides matching TRBD1. Per the germline V gene, CDR1 is SGHRS and CDR2 is YFSETQ. V was clipped by 5 bases and J by 8 bases; unmatched bases: 9. The CDR3 has 14 residues. In nucleotides, the CDR3 is TGCGCCAGCAGGAGGGGACAGGAGTGGGATGAGCAGTTCTTC. Its translation is CASRRGQEWDEQFF.

This chain links TRBV4-2 with TRBJ2-2; no firm D call. The CDR3 length is 14 residues. Looked up from germline, CDR1 is LGHNA and CDR2 is YNFKEQ. The V gene lost 1 base and the J gene lost 5 bases, with 8 bases spanning the gap. In nucleotides, the CDR3 is TGTGCCAGCAGCCAAGTAAAAACTACCGGGGAGCTGTTTTTT. It translates to CASSQVKTTGELFF.

V usage is TRBV28 and J usage is TRBJ2-3; 9 positions match TRBD1. The V segment lost 4 bases and the J segment 1 base; nucleotides outside the gene matches: 9. The CDR3 contains 17 residues. The germline V gene has CDR1 MDHEN and CDR2 SYDVKM. The CDR3 coding sequence is TGTGCCAGCAGTTCCTCGGGACAGGGATTGGGCACAGATACGCAGTATTTT. This translates into CASSSSGQGLGTDTQYF.

The chain has TRBV28 and TRBJ2-1; 9 nucleotides align to TRBD2. The CDR3 extends over 16 amino acids. Germline V gives CDR1 MDHEN, CDR2 SYDVKM. The J segment lost 4 bases and the V segment lost 5 bases, leaving 9 bases of the junction unmatched. This CDR3 reads CASSPLGAGGYNEQFF. CDR3 coding DNA: TGTGCCAGCAGTCCCCTGGGGGCGGGGGGGTACAATGAGCAGTTCTTC.

V and J are TRBV7-6 and TRBJ2-7; a weak D match, TRBD1 (5 bases). The ends were cut back, 1 base at V and 2 bases at J, with 9 bases in the middle. This CDR3 is 14 amino acids long. Germline values: CDR1 SGHVS, CDR2 FNYEAQ. The CDR3 sequence is CASSLGQSAYEQYF. CDR3 nucleotides: TGTGCCAGCAGCTTAGGACAGTCTGCCTACGAGCAGTACTTC.

The V and J genes are TRBV9 and TRBJ2-7; TRBD2 is a possible D gene (5 bases). Trimming stripped 0 bases from V and 3 bases from J, with 7 bases between. The CDR3 loop spans 13 amino acids. Germline V gene data show CDR1 as SGDLS and CDR2 as YYNGEE. CDR3 DNA sequence: TGTGCCAGCAGCGTAGCTGCGGGCTACGAGCAGTACTTC. This sequence encodes CASSVAAGYEQYF.

This chain joins TRBV4-3 and TRBJ2-7; 9 positions match TRBD2. CDR3 length: 14 residues. Germline V CDR1 and CDR2: LGHNA, YSLEER. V dropped 1 base and J dropped 4; count of bases not matched to a gene: 2. DNA for the CDR3: TGCGCCAGCAGCCAAGGACTAGCGGATTACGAGCAGTACTTC. Translated: CASSQGLADYEQYF.

The V gene is TRBV13, the J gene TRBJ1-3, with TRBD1 identical over 7 bases. Germline CDR1 is PRHDT and CDR2 is FYEKMQ (reference sequence). The CDR3 is 16 amino acids. Unmatched junction bases numbered 4, after V lost 0 bases and J lost 2 bases. DNA for the CDR3: TGTGCCAGCAGCTTAGGGACAGGGTATGCTGGAAACACCATATATTTT. Translated: CASSLGTGYAGNTIYF.

The chain joins TRBV12-3 or TRBV12-4 to TRBJ1-1; D is unclear. Trimming removed 1 base from V and 4 bases from J, with 7 bases in between. The length of the CDR3 is 13 residues. CDR3 DNA: TGTGCCAGCAGTTTAGAAACGGTCACTGAAGCTTTCTTT. The encoded protein is CASSLETVTEAFF.

This chain connects TRBV7-7 to TRBJ2-1; D is unresolved. The CDR3 is made up of 13 amino acids. V lost 1 base and J 4 bases, leaving 5 bases between the germline ends. The germline CDR1 and CDR2 sequences are SSHAT and FNYEAQ (reference sequence). CDR3 amino acids: CASSLDSYNEQFF. In DNA, the CDR3 is TGTGCCAGCAGCTTAGATTCGTACAATGAGCAGTTCTTC.

The chain combines TRBV18 with TRBJ1-1; D not certain. Germline assignment: CDR1 KGHSH and CDR2 LQKENI. Trimming pared 1 base from V and 1 base from J, leaving 13 bases between. This CDR3 is built from 16 residues. CDR3 DNA sequence: TGTGCCAGCTCACCACAAGAACCTGAGGGGAACACTGAAGCTTTCTTT. Translation: CASSPQEPEGNTEAFF.

V and J are TRBV9 and TRBJ1-2; TRBD1 might be the D (6 bases). With 0 bases removed from V and 6 bases from J, the gap between germline ends came to 9 bases. Germline assignment: CDR1 SGDLS and CDR2 YYNGEE. The CDR3 is 13 amino acids. The chain's CDR3 is CASSVAQGNGYTF. The CDR3 nucleotides read TGTGCCAGCAGCGTAGCACAGGGTAATGGCTACACCTTC.

The chain has TRBV3-1 (or the pseudogene TRBV3-2) and TRBJ2-3, with 10 positions matching TRBD2. V trimming: 4 bases; J trimming: 9 bases; junction bases outside the gene matches: 13. Germline loops: CDR1 LGHDT, CDR2 YNNKEL (reference sequence). The CDR3 consists of 16 residues. The CDR3, as DNA: TGTGCCAGCAGCCGTTCTCGGAGCGGGGGGGCACAAACGCAGTATTTT. Translation gives CASSRSRSGGAQTQYF.

The chain recombines TRBV4-1 with TRBJ2-5; D not certain. The CDR3 runs to 14 residues. CDR1 is MGHRA and CDR2 is YSYEKL in the germline V gene. Trimming took off 3 bases at V and 2 bases at J, with 10 bases between the two ends. The CDR3 reads CASSQRLPQETQYF. CDR3 coding DNA: TGCGCCAGCAGCCAGAGATTGCCTCAAGAGACCCAGTACTTC.

J is TRBJ2-7 and V is TRBV30; a weak D match, TRBD2 (5 bases). The V gene lost 0 bases and the J gene lost 4 bases, with 13 bases spanning the gap. Germline V gene lookup returns CDR1 GTSNPN and CDR2 SVGIG (reference sequence). CDR3 size: 14 residues. In DNA, the CDR3 is TGTGCCTGGAGTGTACAAGAGGGCCTATACGAGCAGTACTTC. Amino acids: CAWSVQEGLYEQYF.

The chain couples TRBV7-6 to TRBJ2-7, with D unresolved. The V end was cut by 5 bases, the J end by 4 bases, with 15 bases between. The CDR3 is made up of 14 amino acids. CDR1 is SGHVS, CDR2 FNYEAQ, per germline. This CDR3 is CASSPSITLYEQYF. Here the CDR3 DNA reads TGTGCCAGCAGCCCCTCTATTACCCTTTACGAGCAGTACTTC.

The chain has TRBV9 and TRBJ2-2; TRBD1 aligns across 8 bases. CDR1 and CDR2 from the germline V gene are SGDLS and YYNGEE. The CDR3 covers 15 residues. Trimming cost V 4 bases and J 3 bases; bases outside gene matches: 5. In nucleotides, the CDR3 is TGTGCCAGCAGCCCGACAGGGGCCGACACCGGGGAGCTGTTTTTT. Its protein product is CASSPTGADTGELFF.

Comment on this clone: This sample also contains other DNA sequences that code for the same CDR3. The V gene is TRBV18, the J gene TRBJ2-7; 12 nucleotides align to TRBD1. Germline V gene lookup returns CDR1 KGHSH and CDR2 LQKENI. With 3 bases clipped from V and 4 bases from J, the junction kept 1 base outside the gene matches. The CDR3 has 14 residues. The CDR3 here is CASSPGQGAYEQYF. The CDR3, as DNA: TGTGCCAGCTCACCGGGACAGGGGGCGTACGAGCAGTACTTC.

There are a few counts of this clone. The chain links TRBV28 to TRBJ2-2; D is ambiguous. Germline loops: CDR1 MDHEN, CDR2 SYDVKM. The CDR3 extends over 13 amino acids. V was pared by 6 bases and J by 6 bases, with 11 bases between. This CDR3 is CASRARSAGELFF. CDR3 nucleotides: TGTGCCAGCAGAGCTAGGAGTGCCGGGGAGCTGTTTTTT.

The chain carries TRBV6-1 and TRBJ1-5; D perhaps matches TRBD1 (5 bases). Trimming took off 2 bases at V and 7 bases at J, with 9 bases between the two ends. Germline CDR1 reads MNHNS; CDR2 reads SASEGT. This CDR3 is built from 13 residues. The CDR3 coding sequence is TGTGCCAGCAGTGAATTGGGGGGGCAGCCCCAGCATTTT. It translates to CASSELGGQPQHF.

The chain employs TRBV18 and TRBJ2-5; a weak D match, TRBD2 (6 bases). This CDR3 has 16 amino acids. Germline values: CDR1 KGHSH, CDR2 LQKENI. The V end was cut by 1 base, the J end by 1 base, with 13 bases between. The CDR3 protein is CASSPRGGGGQETQYF. The CDR3 nucleotides read TGTGCCAGCTCACCACGGGGAGGCGGCGGCCAAGAGACCCAGTACTTC.

This clone was seen once. The chain is built from TRBV5-1 and TRBJ2-3; D may be TRBD2 (6 bases). The germline V and J ends were trimmed by 5 bases and 10 bases, with 17 bases remaining between them. Germline lookup yields CDR1 SGHRS and CDR2 YFSETQ. This CDR3 region has 13 residues. The CDR3 loop reads CASRERTGVSQYF. CDR3 in DNA: TGCGCCAGCAGGGAACGCACGGGGGTGTCGCAGTATTTT.

This rearrangement joins TRBV5-4 to TRBJ2-7; a possible D gene is TRBD2 (6 bases). Trimming shortened V by 4 bases and J by 4 bases, and 15 bases separated the two germline ends. The CDR3 consists of 14 residues. Germline V lookup: CDR1 SGHNT, CDR2 YYREEE (reference sequence). In DNA, the CDR3 is TGTGCCAGCAGCCGCGGGGCGACGAATTACGAGCAGTACTTC. Protein product: CASSRGATNYEQYF.

The CDR3 nucleotides read TGTGCCAGCAGCTTAGGGCGGGACAGGGGTTTAAATGAGCAGTTCTTC. It yields the protein CASSLGRDRGLNEQFF. The chain recombines TRBV7-2 with TRBJ2-1, with 10 positions matching TRBD1. CDR3 length: 16 residues. V lost 1 base to trimming and J lost 7 bases; unmatched junction nucleotides: 7. CDR1 is SGHTA, CDR2 FQGNSA, per germline.

This chain joins TRBV4-1 and TRBJ2-7, with 12 bases fitting TRBD2. Germline V gives CDR1 MGHRA, CDR2 YSYEKL. The junction had 7 bases not matched to a gene; V was cut back by 2 bases and J by 5 bases. The CDR3 length is 16 residues. The CDR3 reads CASSQTSSGGAHEQYF. In DNA form, the CDR3 reads TGCGCCAGCAGCCAAACCTCTAGCGGGGGGGCCCACGAGCAGTACTTC.